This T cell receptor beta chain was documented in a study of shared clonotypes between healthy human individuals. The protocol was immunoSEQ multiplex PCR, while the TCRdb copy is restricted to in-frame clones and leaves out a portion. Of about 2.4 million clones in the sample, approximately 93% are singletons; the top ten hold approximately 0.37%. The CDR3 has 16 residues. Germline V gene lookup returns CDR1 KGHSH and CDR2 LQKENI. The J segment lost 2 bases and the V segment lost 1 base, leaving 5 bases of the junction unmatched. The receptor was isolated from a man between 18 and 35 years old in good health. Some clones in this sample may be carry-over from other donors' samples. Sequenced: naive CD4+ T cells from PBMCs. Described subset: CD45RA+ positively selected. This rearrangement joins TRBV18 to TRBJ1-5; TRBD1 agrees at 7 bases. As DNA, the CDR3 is TGTGCCAGCTCACCACAGGGGGCGCGGGGCAATCAGCCCCAGCATTTT. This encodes CASSPQGARGNQPQHF.